Described below is a single TCR beta chain sequence and its context. CDR1 and CDR2 (germline): SGHVS, FQNEAQ. The CDR3 spans 16 residues. J was trimmed by 3 bases and V by 3 bases; bases with no gene match: 8. Produced via immunoSEQ multiplex PCR; TCRdb's table is partial and in-frame only. This sample yields 150,000 to 180,000 clones, of which roughly 84% are seen a single time; roughly 0.62% belongs to the top ten. The sample is drawn from a study of blood T cell repertoires in COVID-19. The source of this sequence is a man aged 55 to 69 with COVID-19, enrolled during active disease. Sequenced sample: peripheral blood. This chain connects TRBV7-8 to TRBJ1-5, with 7 bases fitting TRBD1. This chain's CDR3 is CASSFQGGRSNQPQHF. CDR3 sequence (DNA): TGTGCCAGCAGCTTTCAGGGGGGTCGGTCCAATCAGCCCCAGCATTTT.